This entry lists 8 T cell receptor beta chains sequenced from one sample in a study of T cell changes during pregnancy in multiple sclerosis. Using immunoSEQ multiplex PCR, the repertoire was profiled, and TCRdb retains in-frame clones only, with some absent. The profile shows approximately 100,000 clones, 91% of them singletons. The sample was peripheral blood, taken after pregnancy. Every receptor here comes from a female donor with multiple sclerosis, enrolled in a pregnancy study.

The CDR3 is CASSFRGTEAFF. The CDR3 DNA sequence: TGTGCCAGCAGCTTCAGGGGAACTGAAGCTTTCTTT. The chain combines TRBV5-6 with TRBJ1-1; weak D call: TRBD1 (6 bases). V dropped 2 bases and J dropped 5 bases, with 7 bases sitting between them. This CDR3 is built from 12 residues. Per germline, CDR1 SGHDT and CDR2 YYEEEE.

The J gene is TRBJ2-7, the V gene TRBV4-1; 9 bases agree with TRBD1. The CDR3 consists of 13 residues. The V gene end was trimmed by 5 bases and the J gene end by 3 bases; junction bases not matched to a gene: 2. Germline V CDR1 and CDR2: MGHRA, YSYEKL. The CDR3, as DNA: TGCGCCAGCAGCTGGGGACAGGGCTACGAGCAGTACTTC. Translating gives CASSWGQGYEQYF.

The genes are TRBV30 and TRBJ2-7; D might be TRBD1 (5 bases). V was shortened by 2 bases and J by 7 bases, with 36 bases between the two germline ends. CDR3 size: 20 residues. Germline-derived CDR1 and CDR2 are GTSNPN and SVGIG (reference sequence). The CDR3 coding sequence is TGTGCCTGGAGTACCCGGGCGAGTACAGGACATGCGATAATCACGGAAGAGCAGTACTTC. Protein product: CAWSTRASTGHAIITEEQYF.

A remark on this clone: This sample includes further DNA sequences coding for the same CDR3. CDR3: CATSREEGDGYTF. DNA of the CDR3: TGTGCCACCAGCAGGGAAGAGGGGGACGGCTACACCTTC. The V gene is TRBV15, the J gene TRBJ1-2; tentative D call: TRBD1 (6 bases). CDR3 length: 13 residues. V was shortened by 3 bases and J by 8 bases, with 13 bases between the two germline ends. The germline CDR1 and CDR2 sequences are LNHNV and YYDKDF (reference sequence). Drawing the rest from reference TRBV15 and TRBJ1-2, the complete variable domain is DAMVIQNPRYQVTQFGKPVTLSCSQTLNHNVMYWYQQKSSQAPKLLFHYYDKDFNNEADTPDNFQSRRPNTSFCFLDIRSPGLGDTAMYLCATSREEGDGYTFGSGTRLTVV.

The J gene is TRBJ1-2, the V gene TRBV5-1; 7 bases are a match to TRBD1. The CDR3 sequence is 17 residues long. Trimming at V came to 0 bases and at J to 1 base, leaving 9 bases not matched to a gene. Per the germline V gene, CDR1 is SGHRS and CDR2 is YFSETQ. The CDR3: CASSLALGGGDNYGYTF. DNA for the CDR3: TGCGCCAGCAGCTTGGCCCTCGGAGGGGGCGATAACTATGGCTACACCTTC.

This clone was picked up one time. This chain uses TRBV4-2 with TRBJ1-4; D is uncertain. CDR3 size: 14 residues. Germline CDR1 reads LGHNA; CDR2 reads YNFKEQ. V was pared by 1 base and J by 6 bases, with 9 bases between. The CDR3, as DNA: TGTGCCAGCAGCCAAGGTGGGAGTGATGAAAAACTGTTTTTT. Translating gives CASSQGGSDEKLFF.

The chain couples TRBV6-1 to TRBJ2-7, with D perhaps matching TRBD1 (5 bases). Germline lookup yields CDR1 MNHNS and CDR2 SASEGT. V lost 6 bases to trimming and J lost 0 bases, with 15 bases between them. The CDR3 sequence is 15 residues long. The CDR3 DNA follows: TGTGCCAGCAGGGTTGGGCAGGGCCACTCCTACGAGCAGTACTTC. Translated: CASRVGQGHSYEQYF.

V gene TRBV30 combines with J gene TRBJ1-1; the D is unclear. Germline V gene lookup returns CDR1 GTSNPN and CDR2 SVGIG (reference sequence). Trimming took 3 bases from V and 0 from J, leaving 11 bases between them. This CDR3 is built from 14 residues. DNA of the CDR3: TGTGCCTGGAGGCCAGAAACAATGAACACTGAAGCTTTCTTT. As protein: CAWRPETMNTEAFF.